This entry lists 10 T cell receptor beta chains sequenced from one sample in a study of T cell responses to AZD1222 COVID-19 vaccine. Produced via immunoSEQ multiplex PCR; TCRdb's table is partial and in-frame only. This table holds more than 150,000 clones, 75% to 95% found once. Source: peripheral blood, taken on day 0 of AZD1222 vaccination. These receptors were taken from an adult in good health.

This clone was observed a few times. The chain is built from TRBV10-3 and TRBJ2-7; 8 nucleotides align to TRBD2. Trimming took 2 bases from V and 6 from J; bases not matched to a gene: 15. The CDR3 covers 17 residues. CDR1 and CDR2 (germline): ENHRY, SYGVKD. CDR3 bases: TGTGCCATCAGTGAGAAGTCCCCCGGAGCGGGAGTGAGCGAGCAGTACTTC. Protein: CAISEKSPGAGVSEQYF.

The chain is built from TRBV7-6 and TRBJ1-6, with D possibly being TRBD1 (5 bases). V shed 5 bases and J shed 10 bases, with 15 bases lying between them. The CDR3 length is 14 residues. Germline V gene sequence: CDR1 SGHVS, CDR2 FNYEAQ. Here the CDR3 reads CASSADMGESPLHF. The CDR3 region has the DNA TGTGCCAGCAGCGCGGACATGGGGGAGTCACCCCTCCACTTT.

The gene calls are TRBV7-2 and TRBJ2-1; TRBD2 agrees at 7 bases. V lost 3 bases and J lost 7; bases outside the gene matches: 6. Germline V gene lookup returns CDR1 SGHTA and CDR2 FQGNSA. This CDR3 spans 14 amino acids. The CDR3 DNA sequence: TGTGCCAGCAGCTTGGCGGGAGTGTTGAATGAGCAGTTCTTC. It is translated as CASSLAGVLNEQFF.

This chain connects TRBV7-9 to TRBJ2-5; D is tentatively TRBD1 or TRBD2 (5 bases each). V lost 1 base, J lost 5 bases, and 8 bases lay in between. This CDR3 has 13 residues. Germline V gives CDR1 SEHNR, CDR2 FQNEAQ (reference sequence). CDR3 sequence: CASSLEGTETQYF. The DNA of the CDR3 is TGTGCCAGCAGCTTAGAGGGGACGGAGACCCAGTACTTC.

J is TRBJ2-1 and V is TRBV21-1; whether TRBD2, the table's D call, matches the DNA was not checked. TRBV21-1 is described as a pseudogene. The CDR3 loop spans 21 amino acids. The DNA for the CDR3 is TGTGCCAGCAGCAAAGGCTTTCGACTAGCGGGACGATGGAGGCTGTACAATGAGCAGTTCTTC. Translated, it gives CASSKGFRLAGRWRLYNEQFF.

This rearrangement joins TRBV27 to TRBJ1-4; D gene uncertain. CDR3 length: 14 residues. Trimming cost V 3 bases and J 8 bases, with 13 bases left between them. Germline CDR1 reads MNHEY; CDR2 reads SMNVEV (reference sequence). CDR3 sequence reads: CASSLYSSQEKLFF. DNA of the CDR3: TGTGCCAGCAGTTTGTACAGCTCGCAGGAAAAACTGTTTTTT.

This clone was counted a single time. V is TRBV6-2 or TRBV6-3 and J is TRBJ2-7, with D possibly TRBD2 on 6 matching bases. Germline CDR1 reads MNHEY; CDR2 reads SVGEGT. Trimming took 2 bases from V and 4 from J, leaving 12 bases between them. This CDR3 comprises 14 residues. CDR3 sequence (DNA): TGTGCCAGCAGTTACGGGGACTCTCGTTACGAGCAGTACTTC. Its translation: CASSYGDSRYEQYF.

The rearrangement joins TRBV9 to TRBJ1-2, with D possibly being TRBD1 (6 bases). The CDR3 is 16 residues long. Germline loops: CDR1 SGDLS, CDR2 YYNGEE. Trimming pared 0 bases from V and 8 bases from J, leaving 20 bases between. The CDR3 protein is CASSVGGHRMGMGYTF. DNA for the CDR3: TGTGCCAGCAGCGTAGGGGGACATCGGATGGGTATGGGCTACACCTTC.

The V and J genes are TRBV28 and TRBJ2-2; D is perhaps TRBD2 (6 bases). V was shortened by 2 bases and J by 0 bases, with 10 bases between the two germline ends. CDR1 and CDR2 from the germline V gene are MDHEN and SYDVKM. CDR3 size: 16 residues. The CDR3: CASSLIGTANTGELFF. The CDR3, as DNA: TGTGCCAGCAGTTTAATAGGGACTGCGAACACCGGGGAGCTGTTTTTT.

This clone was found once. The gene calls are TRBV5-4 and TRBJ2-5, with TRBD1 identical over 7 bases. Germline V gene data show CDR1 as SGHNT and CDR2 as YYREEE (reference sequence). This CDR3 comprises 16 residues. Unmatched junction bases numbered 14, after V lost 4 bases and J lost 5 bases. The DNA for the CDR3 is TGTGCCAGCAGCCGGAACGACAGGGCTCCGGGGGAGACCCAGTACTTC. Translation: CASSRNDRAPGETQYF.